This T cell receptor beta chain was obtained from a study of Ad26.COV2.S vaccination and SARS-CoV-2 variants. Across the whole study: Administration of Ad26.COV2.S was intramuscular, either once or twice 56 days apart.

This CDR3 comprises 17 residues. Germline CDR1 is SNHLY and CDR2 is FYNNEI. V lost 2 bases, J lost 0 bases, and 16 bases lay in between. Generated by immunoSEQ multiplex PCR, the TCRdb table keeps only in-frame clones and is missing some. The table lists 300,000 to 400,000 clones, around 89% of them singletons. As to treatment: over 15 received Ad26.COV2.S at low or high dose, single or two shots; about 5 received placebo; per-sample allocation not given. The samples date from day 63 after the first vaccine or placebo injection. The receptor was derived from a person between 18 and 60 years old who received the Ad26.COV2.S COVID-19 vaccine or a placebo. The rearrangement links TRBV2 to TRBJ1-1; a possible D gene is TRBD1 (5 bases). The sequencing used peripheral blood, collected in a trial of Ad26.COV2.S vaccine versus placebo. The chain's CDR3 is CASSEWAGPRMNTEAFF. The CDR3 nucleotides are TGTGCCAGCAGTGAATGGGCAGGGCCTCGTATGAACACTGAAGCTTTCTTT.